These 2 T cell receptor beta chains came from one sample sequenced in a study of CD8 T cells in ankylosing spondylitis. TCRdb passed the 5' RACE reads through MiXCR, listing each CDR3 protein once. The table includes 200,000 to 300,000 distinct CDR3 sequences, more than 25% detected once. The sample comprised blood, either unsorted or a sorted T cell fraction (not recorded which). These receptors came from a male donor with ankylosing spondylitis or in good health (not recorded which).

The chain couples TRBV29-1 to TRBJ1-1; D gene unclear. V was trimmed by 0 bases and J by 1 base, leaving 18 bases between them. Germline V gene lookup returns CDR1 SQVTM and CDR2 ANQGSEA. The CDR3 runs to 17 residues. CDR3 sequence reads: CSVEDPLAGSGNTEAFF. The CDR3 bases are TGCAGCGTTGAAGATCCATTAGCCGGTTCAGGGAACACTGAAGCTTTCTTT.

V usage is TRBV5-1 and J usage is TRBJ2-1; D remains unclear. The CDR3 contains 15 residues. Germline V lookup: CDR1 SGHRS, CDR2 YFSETQ. Trimming shortened V by 4 bases and J by 6 bases, and 17 bases separated the two germline ends. CDR3 amino acids: CASSDLETFRNEQFF. CDR3 DNA sequence: TGCGCCAGCAGCGATCTAGAAACTTTCCGCAATGAGCAGTTCTTC.